This TCR beta chain was recovered during a study of Graves' ophthalmopathy and Graves' hyperthyroidism. Study observations and caveats: Ophthalmopathy versus stable hyperthyroidism: 13-signature model gave 85% to 90% sensitivity, roughly 81% specificity.

Beta-chain TCR CDR3 regions were amplified from RNA transcripts. The first-round RT-PCR employed HTBI primers together with the Qiagen OneStep RT-PCR kit. A multiplex PCR was then performed as the second round. A single record per CDR3 protein comes from TCRdb applying MiXCR to the multiplex PCR reads. The sample records tens of thousands of distinct CDR3 sequences, roughly 46% being singletons. The CDR3 is 13 residues long. Looked up from germline, CDR1 is SGDLS and CDR2 is YYNGEE. V was trimmed by 0 bases and J by 4 bases, leaving 2 bases between them. To note about this clonotype: The antigen is undetermined.

Clinicians diagnosed using symptoms, serum thyroxine, TRAb, thyroid ultrasound and orbital computed tomography. The clonotype was recovered from an adult woman with Graves' ophthalmopathy. The sequenced sample consisted of peripheral blood. The V call is TRBV9, the J call TRBJ2-6; no firm D call. Here the CDR3 DNA reads TGTGCCAGCAGCGTAGTGGGGGCCAACGTCCTGACTTTC. As protein: CASSVVGANVLTF.